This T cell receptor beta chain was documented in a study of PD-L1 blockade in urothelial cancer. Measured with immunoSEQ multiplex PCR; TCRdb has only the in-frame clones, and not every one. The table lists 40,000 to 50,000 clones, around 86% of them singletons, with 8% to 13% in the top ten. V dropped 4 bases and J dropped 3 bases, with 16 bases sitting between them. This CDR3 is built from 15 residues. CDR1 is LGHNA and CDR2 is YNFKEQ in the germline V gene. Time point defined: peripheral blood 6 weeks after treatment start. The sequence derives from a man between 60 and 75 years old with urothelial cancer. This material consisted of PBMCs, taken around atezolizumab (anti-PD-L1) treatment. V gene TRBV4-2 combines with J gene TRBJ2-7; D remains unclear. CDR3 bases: TGTGCCAGCAGCCCGGCCGGGTCGTCGATCTACGAGCAGTACTTC. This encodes CASSPAGSSIYEQYF.